The rows below give T cell receptor beta chains drawn from one sample of a study of blood T cell repertoires in COVID-19. Clones were read by immunoSEQ multiplex PCR, and TCRdb kept only the in-frame ones, dropping some. The table shows some 60,000 clones, with 90% occurring only once. The sample comprised peripheral blood. The receptor set was obtained from a man aged 60 to 69 with acute or convalescent COVID-19. Each CDR3 is given with its conserved first and last residue. The D gene is left open where the match is weak. Only part of the rows carry a size: once, few, many, or a class if the clone is expanded.

v_gene,j_gene,abundance,d_gene,CDR3nt,CDR3aa
TRBV6-5,TRBJ1-1,.,.,TGTGCCAGCAGACGACAGATGAACACTGAAGCTTTCTTT,CASRRQMNTEAFF
TRBV2,TRBJ1-1,.,.,TGTGCCAGCAGTGAGTTGGCGCACTGGGGCCCCTTT,CASSELAHWGPF
TRBV24-1,TRBJ2-3,.,.,TGTGCCACCGGAGGGGCAGGGAACACAGATACGCAGTATTTT,CATGGAGNTDTQYF
TRBV5-3,TRBJ1-3,.,.,TGTGCCTCCTCGCCGAAGCCTTGCTCTGGAAACACCATATATTTT,CASSPKPCSGNTIYF
TRBV5-6,TRBJ2-2,.,.,TGTGCCAGCAGCTTGGTTGACAGAGTCACCGGGGAGCTGTTTTTT,CASSLVDRVTGELFF
TRBV6-6,TRBJ2-7,.,.,TGTGCCAGCAAAAGGAACGGAGTCCACGAGCAGTACTTC,CASKRNGVHEQYF
TRBV9,TRBJ2-2,once,.,TGTGCCAGCAGCGTTGCGGGTCGGAACACCGGGGAGCTGTTTTTT,CASSVAGRNTGELFF
TRBV19,TRBJ1-2,.,.,TGTGCCAGTATGAGAACACCGGGGGAGTGGTATGGCTACACCTTC,CASMRTPGEWYGYTF
TRBV19,TRBJ1-5,.,.,TGTGCCAGTAGCCCTAATCAGCCCCAGCATTTT,CASSPNQPQHF
TRBV5-6,TRBJ2-7,once,TRBD2,TGTGCCAGCAGCCTAGCGGGTGTCTTCTACGAGCAGTACTTC,CASSLAGVFYEQYF
TRBV7-3,TRBJ2-3,.,.,TGTGCCAGCAGCTTAGGTCCGGCAGGCAGCACAGATACGCAGTATTTT,CASSLGPAGSTDTQYF
TRBV5-1,TRBJ1-2,.,TRBD1,TGCGCCAGCAGCTTGAACAACGACAGGGGAGGGAGCGGCTACACCTTC,CASSLNNDRGGSGYTF
TRBV6-2/TRBV6-3,TRBJ2-3,.,.,TGTGCCAGCAGTTACTCCTTCGGGGGTACTAGCACAGATACGCAGTATTTT,CASSYSFGGTSTDTQYF
TRBV7-9,TRBJ1-1,.,TRBD1,TGTGCCAGCAGCCAAGCCGGGACAGGGGGCACTGAAGCTTTCTTT,CASSQAGTGGTEAFF
TRBV24-1,TRBJ2-1,.,.,TGTGCCACCAGTGCTCCGACAGACAATGAGCAGTTCTTC,CATSAPTDNEQFF
TRBV15,TRBJ2-2,.,TRBD1,TGTGCCACCAGCAGAGTTGGCAGGGGGTGGACCGGGGAGCTGTTTTTT,CATSRVGRGWTGELFF
TRBV7-3,TRBJ2-2,.,.,TGTGCCAGCAGCTGGGCCTACGGGGAGCTGTTTTTT,CASSWAYGELFF
TRBV2,TRBJ1-1,.,TRBD1,TGTGCCAGCAGGACTCAGGGGGCGTACACTGAAGCTTTCTTT,CASRTQGAYTEAFF
TRBV9,TRBJ1-3,.,.,TGTGCCAGCAGCCCCCCCGCTGGAAACACCATATATTTT,CASSPPAGNTIYF
TRBV5-6,TRBJ2-7,.,.,TGTGCCAGCAGCTCCGCCTACGAGCAGTACTTC,CASSSAYEQYF
TRBV11-2,TRBJ2-3,.,.,TGTGCCAGCAGCCCTGGCGGATGGGGCACAGATACGCAGTATTTT,CASSPGGWGTDTQYF
TRBV5-6,TRBJ1-2,.,TRBD1,TGTGCCAGCAGCTTGGTACCTCCAGGGGGCAATGGCTACACCTTC,CASSLVPPGGNGYTF